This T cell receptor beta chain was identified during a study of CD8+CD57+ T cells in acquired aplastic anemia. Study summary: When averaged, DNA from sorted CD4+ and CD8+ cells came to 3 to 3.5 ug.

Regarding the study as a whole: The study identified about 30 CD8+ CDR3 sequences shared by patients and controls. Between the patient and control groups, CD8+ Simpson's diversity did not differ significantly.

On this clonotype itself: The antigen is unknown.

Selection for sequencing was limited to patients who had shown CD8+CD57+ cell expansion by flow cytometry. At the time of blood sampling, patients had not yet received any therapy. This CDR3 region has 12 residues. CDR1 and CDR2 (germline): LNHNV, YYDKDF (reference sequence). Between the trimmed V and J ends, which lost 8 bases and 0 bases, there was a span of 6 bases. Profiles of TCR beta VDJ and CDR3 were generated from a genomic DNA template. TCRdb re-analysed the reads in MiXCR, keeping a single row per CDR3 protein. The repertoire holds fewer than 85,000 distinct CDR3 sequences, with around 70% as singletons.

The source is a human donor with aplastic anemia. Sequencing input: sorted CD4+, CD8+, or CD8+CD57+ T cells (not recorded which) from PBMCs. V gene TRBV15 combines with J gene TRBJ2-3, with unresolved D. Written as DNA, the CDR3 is TGTGCCACCTGGGCGAGCACAGATACGCAGTATTTT. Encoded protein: CATWASTDTQYF.